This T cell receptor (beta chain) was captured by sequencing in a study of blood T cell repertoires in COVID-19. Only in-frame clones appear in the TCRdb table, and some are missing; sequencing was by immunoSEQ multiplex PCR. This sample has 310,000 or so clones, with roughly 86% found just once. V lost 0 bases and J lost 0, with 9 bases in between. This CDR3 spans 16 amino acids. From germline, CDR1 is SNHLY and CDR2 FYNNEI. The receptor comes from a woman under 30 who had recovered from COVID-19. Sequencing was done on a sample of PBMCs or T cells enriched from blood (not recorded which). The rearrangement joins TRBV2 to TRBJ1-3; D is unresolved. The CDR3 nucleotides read TGTGCCAGCAGTGAAGCACACAGCAGCTCTGGAAACACCATATATTTT. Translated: CASSEAHSSSGNTIYF.